Detailed here is one TCR beta chain. Produced via immunoSEQ multiplex PCR; TCRdb's table is partial and in-frame only. The sample has approximately 170,000 clones; around nine tenths are singletons. The germline CDR1 and CDR2 sequences are MDHEN and SYDVKM. The CDR3 has 13 amino acids. V gave up 2 bases and J gave up 4 bases, with 9 bases separating them. This entry is derived from a study of control samples from healthy donors and cancer patients. The sample taken for sequencing was blood. The source of this sequence is a young woman in good health. The chain carries TRBV28 and TRBJ2-7; D not certain. This CDR3 reads CASSLGALYEQYF. In DNA, the CDR3 is TGTGCCAGCAGTTTAGGCGCCCTGTACGAGCAGTACTTC.